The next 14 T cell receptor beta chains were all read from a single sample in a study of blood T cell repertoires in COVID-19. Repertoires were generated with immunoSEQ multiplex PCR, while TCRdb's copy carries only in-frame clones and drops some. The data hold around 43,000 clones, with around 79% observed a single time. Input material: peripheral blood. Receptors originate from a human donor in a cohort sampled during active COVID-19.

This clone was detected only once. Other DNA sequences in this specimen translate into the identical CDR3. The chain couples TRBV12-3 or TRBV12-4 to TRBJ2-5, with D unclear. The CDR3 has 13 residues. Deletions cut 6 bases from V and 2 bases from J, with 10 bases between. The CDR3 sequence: CASSQTSQETQYF. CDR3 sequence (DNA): TGTGCCAGCAGCCAGACTTCTCAAGAGACCCAGTACTTC.

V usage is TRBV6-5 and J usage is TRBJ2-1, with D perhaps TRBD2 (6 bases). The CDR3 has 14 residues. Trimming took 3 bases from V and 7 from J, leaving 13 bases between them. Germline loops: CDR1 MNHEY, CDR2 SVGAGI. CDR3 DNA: TGTGCCAGCAGTTATGGGAGGAGAGGGAATGAGCAGTTCTTC. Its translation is CASSYGRRGNEQFF.

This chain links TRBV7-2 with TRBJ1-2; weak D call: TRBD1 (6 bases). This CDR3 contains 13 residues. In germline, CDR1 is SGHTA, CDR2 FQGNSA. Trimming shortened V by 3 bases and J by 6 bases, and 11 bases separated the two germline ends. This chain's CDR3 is CASSFGGRDGYTF. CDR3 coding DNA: TGTGCCAGCAGCTTCGGGGGGCGGGATGGCTACACCTTC.

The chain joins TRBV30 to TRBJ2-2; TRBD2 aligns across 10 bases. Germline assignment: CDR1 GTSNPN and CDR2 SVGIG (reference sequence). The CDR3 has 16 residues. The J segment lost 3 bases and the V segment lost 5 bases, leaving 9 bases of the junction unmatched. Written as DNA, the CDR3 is TGTGCCTGGGGCGAACTAGCGGGGTATTACACCGGGGAGCTGTTTTTT. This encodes CAWGELAGYYTGELFF.

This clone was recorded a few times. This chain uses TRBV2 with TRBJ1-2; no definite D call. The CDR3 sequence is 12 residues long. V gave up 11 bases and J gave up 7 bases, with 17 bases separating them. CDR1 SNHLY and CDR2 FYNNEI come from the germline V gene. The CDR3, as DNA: TGTGCCGGGTCGACGGGGTCAGGTGGCTACACCTTC. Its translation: CAGSTGSGGYTF.

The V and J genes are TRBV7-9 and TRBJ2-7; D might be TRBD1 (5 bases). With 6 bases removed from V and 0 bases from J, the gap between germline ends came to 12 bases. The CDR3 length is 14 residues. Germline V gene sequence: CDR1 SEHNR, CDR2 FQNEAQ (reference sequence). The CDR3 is CASRNTDSSYEQYF. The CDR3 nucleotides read TGTGCCAGCAGAAATACAGACAGCTCCTACGAGCAGTACTTC.

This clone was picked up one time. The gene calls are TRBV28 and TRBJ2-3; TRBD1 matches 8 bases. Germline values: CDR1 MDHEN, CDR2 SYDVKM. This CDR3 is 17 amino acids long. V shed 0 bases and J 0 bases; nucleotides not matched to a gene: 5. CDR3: CASSLWGQAASTDTQYF. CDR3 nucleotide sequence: TGTGCCAGCAGTTTATGGGGACAGGCGGCTAGCACAGATACGCAGTATTTT.

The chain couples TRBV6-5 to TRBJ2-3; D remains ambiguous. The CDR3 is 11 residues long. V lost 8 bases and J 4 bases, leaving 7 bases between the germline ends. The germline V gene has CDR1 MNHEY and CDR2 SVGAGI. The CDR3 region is CASWSADTQYF. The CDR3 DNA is TGTGCCAGCTGGAGTGCAGATACGCAGTATTTT.

The chain's CDR3 is CASSPPGTGAPNYGYTF. The CDR3 coding sequence is TGTGCCAGCTCACCACCTGGGACAGGGGCTCCTAACTATGGCTACACCTTC. The rearrangement links TRBV18 to TRBJ1-2, with TRBD1 identical over 10 bases. The J segment lost 0 bases and the V segment lost 0 bases, leaving 4 bases of the junction unmatched. The CDR3 spans 17 residues. Germline V CDR1 and CDR2: KGHSH, LQKENI.

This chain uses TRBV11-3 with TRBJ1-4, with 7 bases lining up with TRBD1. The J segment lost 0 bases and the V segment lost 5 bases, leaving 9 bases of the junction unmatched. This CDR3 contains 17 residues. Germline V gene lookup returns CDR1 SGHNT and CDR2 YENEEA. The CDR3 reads CASSRGRDSATNEKLFF. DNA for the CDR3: TGTGCCAGCAGCCGCGGCCGGGACAGCGCAACTAATGAAAAACTGTTTTTT.

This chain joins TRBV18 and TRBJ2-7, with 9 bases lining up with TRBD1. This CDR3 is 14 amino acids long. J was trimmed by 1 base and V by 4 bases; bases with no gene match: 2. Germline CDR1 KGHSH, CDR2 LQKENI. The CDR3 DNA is TGTGCCAGCTCACGGACAGGGGATTCCTACGAGCAGTACTTC. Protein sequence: CASSRTGDSYEQYF.

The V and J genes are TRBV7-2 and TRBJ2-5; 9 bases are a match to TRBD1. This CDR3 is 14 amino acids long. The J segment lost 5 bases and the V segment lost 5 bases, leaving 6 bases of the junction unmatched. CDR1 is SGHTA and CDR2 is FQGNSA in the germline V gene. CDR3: CASSPGQGGETQYF. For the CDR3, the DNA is TGTGCCAGCAGCCCGGGACAGGGTGGGGAGACCCAGTACTTC.

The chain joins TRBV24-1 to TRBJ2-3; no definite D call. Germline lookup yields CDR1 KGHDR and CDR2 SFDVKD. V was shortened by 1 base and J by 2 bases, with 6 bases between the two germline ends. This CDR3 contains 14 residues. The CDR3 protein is CATSDFPTTDTQYF. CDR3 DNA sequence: TGTGCCACCAGTGATTTCCCTACCACAGATACGCAGTATTTT.

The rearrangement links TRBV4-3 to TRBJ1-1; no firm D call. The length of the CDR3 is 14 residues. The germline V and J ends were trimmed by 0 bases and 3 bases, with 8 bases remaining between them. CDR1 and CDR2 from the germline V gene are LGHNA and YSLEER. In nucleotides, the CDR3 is TGCGCCAGCAGCCAAGAGGCTCTGGACACTGAAGCTTTCTTT. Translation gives CASSQEALDTEAFF.